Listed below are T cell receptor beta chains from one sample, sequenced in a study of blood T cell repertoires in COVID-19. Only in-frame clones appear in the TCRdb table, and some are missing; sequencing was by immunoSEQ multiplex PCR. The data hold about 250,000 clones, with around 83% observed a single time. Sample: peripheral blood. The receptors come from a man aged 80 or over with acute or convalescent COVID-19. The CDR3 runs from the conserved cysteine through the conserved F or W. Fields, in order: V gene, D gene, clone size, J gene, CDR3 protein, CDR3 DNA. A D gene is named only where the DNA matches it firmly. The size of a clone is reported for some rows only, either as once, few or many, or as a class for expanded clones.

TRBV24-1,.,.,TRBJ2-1,CATSDLSQGYNEQFF,TGTGCCACCAGTGATTTGTCGCAGGGTTACAATGAGCAGTTCTTC
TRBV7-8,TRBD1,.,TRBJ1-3,CASSLAGTVGNTIYF,TGTGCCAGCAGCTTAGCGGGGACAGTCGGAAACACCATATATTTT
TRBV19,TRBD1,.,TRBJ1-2,CASSRDRGGYTF,TGTGCCAGTAGTAGGGACAGGGGTGGCTACACCTTC
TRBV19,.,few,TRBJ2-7,CASSIDFVSQGQYF,TGTGCCAGTAGTATAGATTTCGTCTCACAGGGACAGTACTTC
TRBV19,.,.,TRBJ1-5,CASSKRTGGGGGNQPQHF,TGTGCCAGTAGTAAAAGGACTGGGGGCGGGGGGGGCAATCAGCCCCAGCATTTT
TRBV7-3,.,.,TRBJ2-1,CASSPLSVSDEQFF,TGTGCCAGCAGCCCCCTTAGCGTTAGCGATGAGCAGTTCTTC
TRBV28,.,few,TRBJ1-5,CATTSAKVNSNQPQHF,TGTGCCACCACTTCCGCCAAAGTTAATAGCAATCAGCCCCAGCATTTT
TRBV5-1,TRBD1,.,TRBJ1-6,CASSSGQGGSPLHF,TGCGCCAGCAGCTCGGGACAGGGTGGTTCACCCCTCCACTTT
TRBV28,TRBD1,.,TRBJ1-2,CASSLNRGGTGYTF,TGTGCCAGCAGTTTAAACAGGGGAGGCACTGGCTACACCTTC
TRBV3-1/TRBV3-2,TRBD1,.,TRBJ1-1,CASSQKRQGAGTYTEAFF,TGTGCCAGCAGCCAGAAACGACAGGGGGCCGGTACGTACACTGAAGCTTTCTTT
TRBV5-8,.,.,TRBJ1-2,CASSLGRGGYTF,TGTGCCAGCAGCCTGGGACGAGGAGGCTACACCTTC
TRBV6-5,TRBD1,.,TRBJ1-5,CASSYTGQGGRQPQHF,TGTGCCAGCAGTTACACCGGACAGGGTGGACGTCAGCCCCAGCATTTT
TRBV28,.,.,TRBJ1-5,CASTSPRTGNQPQHF,TGTGCCAGCACCTCCCCCCGCACAGGCAATCAGCCCCAGCATTTT
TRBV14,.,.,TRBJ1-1,CASSRDIDSTEAFF,TGTGCCAGCAGCCGAGATATCGACAGCACTGAAGCTTTCTTT
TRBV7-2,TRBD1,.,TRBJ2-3,CASSLRTGISTDTQYF,TGTGCCAGCAGCTTACGGACAGGTATAAGCACAGATACGCAGTATTTT
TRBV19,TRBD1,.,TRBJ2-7,CASGPGTGSSYEQYF,TGTGCCAGTGGACCCGGGACAGGGAGCTCCTACGAGCAGTACTTC
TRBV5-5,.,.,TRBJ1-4,CASSPRGGQEEKLFF,TGTGCCAGCAGCCCACGTGGTGGGCAAGAGGAAAAACTGTTTTTT
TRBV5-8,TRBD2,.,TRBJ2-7,CASPKLAGPYEQYF,TGTGCCAGCCCTAAACTAGCGGGGCCCTACGAGCAGTACTTC
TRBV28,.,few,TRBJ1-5,CASSPPGVQPQHF,TGTGCCAGCAGTCCCCCGGGTGTGCAGCCCCAGCATTTT
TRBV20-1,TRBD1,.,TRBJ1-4,CSASPLQGADEKLFF,TGCAGTGCTAGTCCTCTCCAGGGGGCGGATGAAAAACTGTTTTTT
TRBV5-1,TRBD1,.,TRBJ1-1,CASSRQADRGTEAFF,TGCGCCAGCAGCCGTCAGGCAGACAGGGGCACTGAAGCTTTCTTT
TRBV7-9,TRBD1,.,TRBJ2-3,CASSIGTVSTDTQYF,TGTGCCAGCAGCATTGGGACAGTTAGCACAGATACGCAGTATTTT
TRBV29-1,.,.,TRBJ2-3,CSVGPGTSVDTQYF,TGCAGCGTAGGGCCCGGGACATCCGTCGATACGCAGTATTTT
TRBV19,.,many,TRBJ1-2,CASKAPGFGYGYTF,TGTGCCAGTAAGGCCCCAGGGTTCGGGTATGGCTACACCTTC
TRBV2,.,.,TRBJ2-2,CASSLTGGSNTGELFF,TGTGCCAGCAGTTTGACAGGAGGATCGAACACCGGGGAGCTGTTTTTT
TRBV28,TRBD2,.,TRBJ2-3,CASSPLAGVTDTQYF,TGTGCCAGCAGTCCACTAGCGGGGGTCACAGATACGCAGTATTTT
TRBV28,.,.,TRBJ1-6,CASSLAGGATINSPLHF,TGTGCCAGCAGTCTCGCCGGAGGGGCGACTATTAATTCACCCCTCCACTTT
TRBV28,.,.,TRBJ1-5,CATTNLPSNQPQHF,TGTGCCACCACGAATCTACCAAGCAATCAGCCCCAGCATTTT
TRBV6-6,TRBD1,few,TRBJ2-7,CATFPDRGYEQYF,TGTGCCACCTTCCCCGACAGGGGCTACGAGCAGTACTTC
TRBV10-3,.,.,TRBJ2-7,CAISELDRRYEQYF,TGTGCCATCAGTGAGCTTGACAGGAGGTACGAGCAGTACTTC
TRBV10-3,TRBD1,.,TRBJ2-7,CAIRDDRAGEQYF,TGTGCCATCAGAGATGACAGGGCGGGCGAGCAGTACTTC
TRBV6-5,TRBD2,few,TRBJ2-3,CASSYPGLAGTDTQYF,TGTGCCAGCAGTTACCCTGGACTAGCGGGGACAGATACGCAGTATTTT
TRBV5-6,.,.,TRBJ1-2,CASSLVQDNYGYTF,TGTGCCAGCAGCTTGGTACAGGACAACTATGGCTACACCTTC
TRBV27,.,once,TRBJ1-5,CASSFSPPQTQPQHF,TGTGCCAGCAGTTTCTCCCCCCCCCAAACACAGCCCCAGCATTTT
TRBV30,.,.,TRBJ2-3,CAWTPGVARSWDTQYF,TGTGCCTGGACCCCCGGGGTGGCACGGAGTTGGGATACGCAGTATTTT
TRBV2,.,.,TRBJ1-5,CASNGDGSNQPQHF,TGTGCCAGCAATGGAGACGGTAGCAATCAGCCCCAGCATTTT
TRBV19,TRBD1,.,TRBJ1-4,CASRLNRGPTNEKLFF,TGTGCCAGTAGGCTAAACAGGGGACCAACTAATGAAAAACTGTTTTTT
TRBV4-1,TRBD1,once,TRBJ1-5,CASSQDAGGAIRPQHF,TGCGCCAGCAGCCAAGATGCAGGGGGTGCGATCAGGCCCCAGCATTTT
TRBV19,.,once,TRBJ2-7,CASSIALGMATPYEQYF,TGTGCCAGTAGTATAGCCCTCGGGATGGCAACACCCTACGAGCAGTACTTC
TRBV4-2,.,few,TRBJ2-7,CASSQSGRGEQYEQYF,TGTGCCAGCAGCCAATCCGGACGCGGGGAACAATACGAGCAGTACTTC
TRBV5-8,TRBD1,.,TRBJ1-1,CASSYIPGQRAFF,TGTGCCAGCAGCTACATACCGGGACAGAGAGCTTTCTTT
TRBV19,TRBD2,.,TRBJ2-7,CASSPRGGSYEQYF,TGTGCCAGTAGTCCTCGGGGGGGGAGCTACGAGCAGTACTTC
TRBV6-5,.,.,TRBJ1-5,CASQSGGNQPQHF,TGTGCCAGCCAGTCAGGGGGCAATCAGCCCCAGCATTTT
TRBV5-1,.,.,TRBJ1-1,CASSLVAGSTEAFF,TGCGCCAGCAGCTTGGTGGCGGGTTCCACTGAAGCTTTCTTT
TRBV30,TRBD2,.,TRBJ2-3,CAWSGTGGPGDTQYF,TGTGCCTGGAGTGGTACGGGAGGGCCAGGAGATACGCAGTATTTT
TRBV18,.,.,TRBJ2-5,CASPRPAGLGTQYF,TGTGCCAGCCCCCGCCCAGCGGGCCTAGGGACCCAGTACTTC
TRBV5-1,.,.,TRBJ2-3,CASSFTLPGIDTQYF,TGCGCCAGCAGCTTCACTCTGCCGGGAATAGATACGCAGTATTTT
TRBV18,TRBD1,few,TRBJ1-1,CASSPRQGAFGTEAFF,TGTGCCAGCTCACCACGACAGGGGGCTTTCGGGACTGAAGCTTTCTTT
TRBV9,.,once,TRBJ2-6,CASSPGTGRSGANVLTF,TGTGCCAGCAGCCCCGGCACAGGGCGCTCTGGGGCCAACGTCCTGACTTTC
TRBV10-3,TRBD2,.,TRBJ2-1,CAISESQRGSGRVGPYNEQFF,TGTGCCATCAGTGAGTCGCAAAGAGGTAGCGGGAGAGTGGGGCCTTACAATGAGCAGTTCTTC
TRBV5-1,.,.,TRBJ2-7,CASSLDTGMRYEQYF,TGCGCCAGCAGCTTGGACACAGGGATGCGATACGAGCAGTACTTC
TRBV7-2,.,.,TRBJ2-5,CASSLERNGGTQYF,TGTGCCAGCAGCTTAGAGCGCAACGGAGGGACCCAGTACTTC
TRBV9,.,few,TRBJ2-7,CASSVSGTGTYEQYF,TGTGCCAGCAGCGTCTCCGGGACTGGTACCTACGAGCAGTACTTC
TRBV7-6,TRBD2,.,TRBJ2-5,CASSRAGSFQETQYF,TGTGCCAGCAGCCGAGCGGGATCTTTCCAAGAGACCCAGTACTTC
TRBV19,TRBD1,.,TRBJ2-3,CASSNRGLSTDTQYF,TGTGCCAGTAGTAACAGGGGATTGTCCACAGATACGCAGTATTTT
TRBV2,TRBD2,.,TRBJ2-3,CASSGGLARHTQYF,TGTGCCAGCAGTGGGGGACTAGCCAGGCATACGCAGTATTTT
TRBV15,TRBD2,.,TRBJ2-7,CATSRVPSGSSEQYF,TGTGCCACCAGCAGAGTCCCTAGCGGGAGCTCCGAGCAGTACTTC
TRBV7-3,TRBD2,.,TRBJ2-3,CASSPRLAGAITDTQYF,TGTGCCAGCAGCCCTCGACTAGCGGGAGCGATCACAGATACGCAGTATTTT
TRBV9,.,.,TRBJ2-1,CASSVSTGNEQFF,TGTGCCAGCAGCGTATCCACAGGAAATGAGCAGTTCTTC
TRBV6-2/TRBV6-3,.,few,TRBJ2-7,CASSDRSYEQYF,TGTGCCAGCAGCGACAGAAGCTACGAGCAGTACTTC